One TCR beta chain is described in this entry. Its cognate antigen is unknown. This CDR3 has 12 residues. The V gene's germline CDR1 is SQVTM and CDR2 ANQGSEA. This record comes from a study of regulatory and conventional T cells in RAG deficiency. TCRdb's table, derived via immunoSEQ multiplex PCR, lists solely in-frame clones and lacks some. The sample shows around 25,000 clones, around 95% of them seen only once. Study results and limitations: Omenn patients showed >75% Treg-Tconv overlap and shorter CDR3 lengths. Treg unique TCR beta sequences were approximately 95-fold fewer in Omenn syndrome and CID/AS patients than controls. Control T-cell subsets had markedly higher Shannon entropy and lower Simpson indices than RAG-deficient patients.

The sorted conventional CD4+ T cells were CD25-low and CD127-high, with genomic DNA sequenced. The same data also contributed to another study, on regulatory T cells. Turning to that study: Primers: 52 TRBV forward and 13 TRBJ reverse. Patient repertoires had restricted TRB V-J pairs and skewed V and J usage, most in Tregs.

V is TRBV29-1 and J is TRBJ2-5; no clear D gene. The DNA end favors TRBJ2-7, so the J call may be wrong. The TCR comes from a human donor in good health. The sample consisted of CD25- CD4+ T cells sorted from blood. The CDR3 nucleotides are TGCAGCGTTACGGGTTCCTCCTACGAGCAGTACTTC. Amino acids: CSVTGSSYEQYF.